The next 27 T cell receptor beta chains were all read from a single sample in a study of blood T cell repertoires in COVID-19. TCRdb keeps only in-frame clones here, not all; method: immunoSEQ multiplex PCR. The profile covers just over 300,000 clones, with approximately 89% appearing a single time and around a tenth taken by the ten largest. The sequencing sample was made of PBMCs or T cells enriched from blood (not recorded which). The receptors derive from a woman in her thirties or forties who had recovered from COVID-19.

CDR3 region: CASSETGGNQPQHF. The CDR3 DNA reads TGCGCCAGCAGCGAGACAGGAGGCAATCAGCCCCAGCATTTT. V usage is TRBV4-3 and J usage is TRBJ1-5, with a tentative D call TRBD1 (6 bases). The V gene's germline CDR1 is LGHNA and CDR2 YSLEER. This CDR3 region has 14 residues. The V gene lost 5 bases and the J gene lost 2 bases, with 10 bases spanning the gap.

About this clone itself: Other DNA sequences within the sample encode an identical CDR3. The genes are TRBV12-3 or TRBV12-4 and TRBJ1-1; the match to TRBD1 covers 7 bases. CDR3 size: 13 residues. The V and J ends lost 5 bases and 3 bases, in that order; junction bases with no gene match: 3. The CDR3 is CASSLTGDTEAFF. The CDR3 DNA sequence: TGTGCCAGCAGTCTCACAGGGGACACTGAAGCTTTCTTT.

This chain uses TRBV7-3 with TRBJ1-2; 9 bases align to TRBD1. The CDR3 has 15 residues. Germline values: CDR1 SGHTA, CDR2 FQGTGA. Trimming at V came to 1 base and at J to 6 bases, leaving 6 bases not matched to a gene. The DNA for the CDR3 is TGTGCCAGCAGCTTAAAAGGACAGGGGCCGGATGGCTACACCTTC. Translation gives CASSLKGQGPDGYTF.

A few counts support this clone. The rearrangement uses TRBV7-2 and TRBJ2-7; maybe TRBD1 (6 bases). This CDR3 has 15 residues. Germline V gene sequence: CDR1 SGHTA, CDR2 FQGNSA. V gave up 5 bases and J gave up 1 base, with 15 bases separating them. The CDR3, as DNA: TGTGCCAGCAGCGCCGATTGGGACACATCCTACGAGCAGTACTTC. Residues: CASSADWDTSYEQYF. The full variable domain, its missing parts supplied by reference TRBV7-2 and TRBJ2-7, is GAGVSQSPSNKVTEKGKDVELRCDPISGHTALYWYRQSLGQGLEFLIYFQGNSAPDKSGLPSDRFSAERTGGSVSTLTIQRTQQEDSAVYLCASSADWDTSYEQYFGPGTRLTVT.

This clone occurred a few times. J is TRBJ2-7 and V is TRBV28; D perhaps matches TRBD2 (7 bases). V was clipped by 5 bases and J by 4 bases, with 21 bases between them. The CDR3 is made up of 16 amino acids. CDR1 MDHEN and CDR2 SYDVKM come from the germline V gene. The CDR3 bases are TGTGCCAGCAGTCCGCCTCCGGGCGGGGGCAGGTACGAGCAGTACTTC. It translates to CASSPPPGGGRYEQYF.

The chain is built from TRBV5-8 and TRBJ1-2; 9 bases are a match to TRBD1. Germline V gene sequence: CDR1 SGHTS, CDR2 YDEGEE. After removal of 2 bases from V and 5 bases from J, the junction contained 7 bases not matched to a gene. The CDR3 has 15 residues. Here the CDR3 reads CASSLQGAYLYGYTF. DNA of the CDR3: TGTGCCAGCAGCTTACAGGGGGCCTATCTGTATGGCTACACCTTC.

This clone is a singleton in its sample. The rearrangement links TRBV4-3 to TRBJ2-5; D is unclear. V was trimmed by 0 bases and J by 0 bases, leaving 8 bases between them. Germline assignment: CDR1 LGHNA and CDR2 YSLEER. The CDR3 consists of 15 residues. The CDR3 is CASSQEGANQETQYF. In DNA, the CDR3 is TGCGCCAGCAGCCAAGAGGGCGCGAACCAAGAGACCCAGTACTTC.

V usage is TRBV6-1 and J usage is TRBJ2-4, with 8 nucleotides matching TRBD1. Trimming took 0 bases from V and 0 from J; bases not matched to a gene: 4. Germline CDR1 and CDR2: MNHNS and SASEGT. The CDR3 runs to 17 residues. CDR3 amino acids: CASSEAGQGLAKNIQYF. As DNA, the CDR3 is TGTGCCAGCAGTGAAGCAGGACAGGGACTAGCCAAAAACATTCAGTACTTC.

The rearrangement uses TRBV12-3 or TRBV12-4 and TRBJ2-7; D is possibly TRBD2 (6 bases). The V gene lost 7 bases and the J gene lost 2 bases, with 12 bases spanning the gap. This CDR3 contains 13 residues. CDR3 region: CASNLGGPYEQYF. The CDR3 nucleotides are TGTGCCAGCAACTTGGGGGGTCCCTACGAGCAGTACTTC.

The chain links TRBV13 to TRBJ1-1; unclear D gene. CDR3 length: 12 amino acids. V lost 0 bases and J lost 6, with 5 bases in between. Germline CDR1 and CDR2: PRHDT and FYEKMQ (reference sequence). The CDR3 loop is CASSLGPAEAFF. CDR3 nucleotides: TGTGCCAGCAGCTTAGGCCCCGCTGAAGCTTTCTTT.

The chain uses TRBV13 and TRBJ2-1; D might be TRBD2 (6 bases). Per the germline V gene, CDR1 is PRHDT and CDR2 is FYEKMQ (reference sequence). The CDR3 contains 15 residues. Trimming took off 5 bases at V and 2 bases at J, with 13 bases between the two ends. In nucleotides, the CDR3 is TGTGCCAGCAGCGTCAGTGGCGGGACCTACAATGAGCAGTTCTTC. Amino acids: CASSVSGGTYNEQFF.

The J gene is TRBJ2-7, the V gene TRBV19; TRBD1 matches at 9 bases. V gave up 5 bases and J gave up 5 bases; unmatched junction bases: 7. This CDR3 has 14 residues. Germline CDR1 and CDR2: LNHDA and SQIVND (reference sequence). CDR3 loop: CASSPRQGDHEQYF. The CDR3 DNA reads as TGTGCCAGTAGTCCTCGACAGGGGGATCACGAGCAGTACTTC. Using reference TRBV19 and TRBJ2-7 for the parts outside the CDR3, the full variable domain is DGGITQSPKYLFRKEGQNVTLSCEQNLNHDAMYWYRQDPGQGLRLIYYSQIVNDFQKGDIAEGYSVSREKKESFPLTVTSAQKNPTAFYLCASSPRQGDHEQYFGPGTRLTVT.

The rearrangement links TRBV10-3 to TRBJ2-1; TRBD1 is a possible D gene (5 bases). Germline CDR1 reads ENHRY; CDR2 reads SYGVKD. V was shortened by 4 bases and J by 8 bases, with 12 bases between the two germline ends. The CDR3 sequence is 13 residues long. This CDR3 is CAISALTGYEQFF. CDR3 nucleotide sequence: TGTGCCATCAGTGCCTTAACAGGTTATGAGCAGTTCTTC.

The chain uses TRBV7-9 and TRBJ2-3; the match to TRBD2 covers 10 bases. After removal of 5 bases from V and 8 bases from J, the junction contained 10 bases not matched to a gene. The length of the CDR3 is 15 residues. Germline V gene data show CDR1 as SEHNR and CDR2 as FQNEAQ (reference sequence). CDR3 sequence (DNA): TGTGCCAGCAGCCACGGGACTAGCGCCGAAGGTACGCAGTATTTT. Protein product: CASSHGTSAEGTQYF. The full variable domain, its missing parts supplied by reference TRBV7-9 and TRBJ2-3, is DTGVSQNPRHKITKRGQNVTFRCDPISEHNRLYWYRQTLGQGPEFLTYFQNEAQLEKSRLLSDRFSAERPKGSFSTLEIQRTEQGDSAMYLCASSHGTSAEGTQYFGPGTRLTVL.

The rearrangement uses TRBV11-2 and TRBJ2-3; 8 bases align to TRBD1. Germline V gives CDR1 SGHAT, CDR2 FQNNGV. The CDR3 contains 15 residues. V gave up 1 base and J gave up 4 bases; unmatched junction bases: 4. The CDR3: CASSLAGGDADTQYF. In DNA form, the CDR3 reads TGTGCCAGCAGCTTAGCAGGGGGCGATGCAGATACGCAGTATTTT.

The V and J genes are TRBV2 and TRBJ1-5; D may be TRBD1 (5 bases). The CDR3 extends over 17 amino acids. Trimming cost V 3 bases and J 7 bases, with 22 bases left between them. Germline V gene sequence: CDR1 SNHLY, CDR2 FYNNEI. The CDR3 sequence: CASSDRQGSRGEQPQHF. CDR3 coding DNA: TGTGCCAGCAGTGACAGACAAGGGAGTCGGGGGGAACAGCCCCAGCATTTT.

This rearrangement joins TRBV19 to TRBJ2-7; 7 nucleotides align to TRBD2. The CDR3 contains 14 residues. Germline V gives CDR1 LNHDA, CDR2 SQIVND (reference sequence). The J segment lost 4 bases and the V segment lost 6 bases, leaving 9 bases of the junction unmatched. The DNA of the CDR3 is TGTGCCAGTAGCCCCCGGGGGGAGGAGTACGAGCAGTACTTC. It yields the protein CASSPRGEEYEQYF.

The V and J genes are TRBV5-6 and TRBJ2-7; 11 positions match TRBD1. Looked up from germline, CDR1 is SGHDT and CDR2 is YYEEEE. The V segment lost 4 bases and the J segment 3 bases; nucleotides outside the gene matches: 9. The CDR3 sequence is 16 residues long. CDR3 in amino acids: CASSDAPGQGGYEQYF. The CDR3 DNA is TGTGCCAGCAGCGATGCGCCGGGACAGGGGGGCTACGAGCAGTACTTC.

V usage is TRBV4-3 and J usage is TRBJ1-3; possible D gene TRBD1, 6 bases. Germline V CDR1 and CDR2: LGHNA, YSLEER. Trimming removed 3 bases from V and 4 bases from J, with 10 bases in between. CDR3 length: 14 residues. CDR3 coding DNA: TGCGCCAGCAGCCACACAGGGCCAGGAAACACCATATATTTT. It translates to CASSHTGPGNTIYF.

About this clone itself: Other DNA sequences within the sample encode an identical CDR3. The chain combines TRBV27 with TRBJ2-7; 9 bases match TRBD1. Germline V CDR1 and CDR2: MNHEY, SMNVEV (reference sequence). The CDR3 length is 14 residues. V was clipped by 5 bases and J by 4 bases; unmatched bases: 6. CDR3 bases: TGTGCCAGCAGTCCCCGGGACAGGGTTTACGAGCAGTACTTC. Translation gives CASSPRDRVYEQYF.

This clone showed up just once. The rearrangement joins TRBV9 to TRBJ2-3; D is unresolved. This CDR3 region has 15 residues. The ends were cut back, 0 bases at V and 4 bases at J, with 12 bases in the middle. Germline CDR1 is SGDLS and CDR2 is YYNGEE. The CDR3 sequence: CASSVDSFPADTQYF. DNA of the CDR3: TGTGCCAGCAGCGTAGATTCTTTTCCCGCAGATACGCAGTATTTT. The full variable domain, rest sourced from reference TRBV9 and TRBJ2-3, is DSGVTQTPKHLITATGQRVTLRCSPRSGDLSVYWYQQSLDQGLQFLIQYYNGEERAKGNILERFSAQQFPDLHSELNLSSLELGDSALYFCASSVDSFPADTQYFGPGTRLTVL.

This clone has a single count. The chain combines TRBV6-2 or TRBV6-3 with TRBJ2-1, with D unclear. There are 13 residues in the CDR3. Deletions cut 0 bases from V and 12 bases from J, with 12 bases between. Germline V gene data show CDR1 as MNHEY and CDR2 as SVGEGT. CDR3 coding DNA: TGTGCCAGCAGTTACTCGGAACCGCCTAGGCAGTTCTTC. This translates into CASSYSEPPRQFF.

This chain joins TRBV5-3 and TRBJ2-1; 14 bases line up with TRBD2. TRBV5-3 is flagged as an ORF with uncertain function. This CDR3 spans 20 amino acids. V shed 5 bases, J shed 1 base, and the junction held 14 bases outside the gene matches. In nucleotides, the CDR3 is TGTGCCAGAAGGATTAGCCCGGGACTAGCGGGAGAGGGGTCCTACAATGAGCAGTTCTTC. Translated: CARRISPGLAGEGSYNEQFF.

This chain uses TRBV24-1 with TRBJ2-7; D possibly corresponds to TRBD1 (6 bases). V was shortened by 4 bases and J by 6 bases, with 15 bases between the two germline ends. The germline V gene encodes CDR1 KGHDR and CDR2 SFDVKD. CDR3 length equals 14 residues. CDR3 in DNA: TGTGCCACCAGTGACCGCTTCCAGGGGAGCGAGCAGTACTTC. Protein sequence: CATSDRFQGSEQYF.

The J gene is TRBJ1-5, the V gene TRBV24-1, with TRBD1 as a possible D gene (6 bases). The CDR3 has 17 amino acids. Trimming pared 4 bases from V and 2 bases from J, leaving 17 bases between. CDR1 and CDR2 from the germline V gene are KGHDR and SFDVKD. The CDR3 protein is CATSDPSTGPGNQPQHF. CDR3 nucleotide sequence: TGTGCCACCAGTGACCCGTCCACAGGGCCGGGCAATCAGCCCCAGCATTTT.

This chain connects TRBV4-3 to TRBJ2-7; D is unclear. The CDR3 contains 13 residues. V lost 0 bases and J 3 bases, leaving 6 bases between the germline ends. Germline V CDR1 and CDR2: LGHNA, YSLEER. The CDR3: CASSQDGGYEQYF. The DNA of the CDR3 is TGCGCCAGCAGCCAAGATGGCGGCTACGAGCAGTACTTC.

This clone was detected once. This rearrangement joins TRBV3-1 (or the pseudogene TRBV3-2) to TRBJ2-1, with 9 bases fitting TRBD2. This CDR3 comprises 15 residues. CDR1 and CDR2 (germline): LGHDT, YNNKEL (reference sequence). V lost 5 bases and J lost 4; bases outside the gene matches: 6. The CDR3 spells CASSLVAGEYNEQFF. CDR3 nucleotide sequence: TGTGCCAGCAGCTTAGTAGCGGGAGAATACAATGAGCAGTTCTTC.